The 9 T cell receptor beta chains below come from one sample, sequenced in a study of CD8 T cells in Susac syndrome (dated by TCRdb to between 2019 and 2020). Libraries were constructed by the immunoSEQ multiplex PCR assay. RNA was extracted using the RNeasy kit, and roughly 0.5 to 1 microgram was reverse transcribed with random hexamers. TCRdb itself trimmed the public reads at Q25 with fastp, ran MiXCR and retained productive beta chains. Rows are combined by CDR3 protein, so each entry shows the most common genes and DNA. In this sample the table shows roughly 110,000 distinct CDR3 sequences, 80% to 95% of which occur a single time. The biggest ten clones account for over 0.1% of the sample. Sequencing was performed on CD8+ T cells from PBMCs. The origin of the receptors is a human donor in good health.

This chain uses TRBV6-6 with TRBJ2-7; D remains unclear. Per germline, CDR1 MNHNY and CDR2 SVGAGI (reference sequence). CDR3 length: 14 residues. V was shortened by 6 bases and J by 3 bases, with 15 bases between the two germline ends. The CDR3 nucleotides are TGTGCCAGCAGACCCAGGACGGCCGTCTACGAGCAGTACTTC. This codes for CASRPRTAVYEQYF.

V gene TRBV7-2 combines with J gene TRBJ2-7; D possibly corresponds to TRBD2 (5 bases). Trimming left V 5 bases short and J 0 bases short, with 11 bases between. The CDR3 spans 14 residues. Germline values: CDR1 SGHTA, CDR2 FQGNSA. CDR3 sequence (DNA): TGTGCCAGCAGCAAGCGGCGGAGCTCCTACGAGCAGTACTTC. Protein sequence: CASSKRRSSYEQYF.

This rearrangement joins TRBV30 to TRBJ2-1; 7 nucleotides line up with TRBD2. The CDR3 loop spans 16 amino acids. J was trimmed by 4 bases and V by 0 bases; bases with no gene match: 9. Germline values: CDR1 GTSNPN, CDR2 SVGIG (reference sequence). CDR3 nucleotide sequence: TGTGCCTGGAGTGTACGCGGGAGAGTCGTTTACAATGAGCAGTTCTTC. Translating it yields CAWSVRGRVVYNEQFF.

This rearrangement joins TRBV6-5 to TRBJ1-3; D is uncertain. The CDR3 sequence is 17 residues long. Germline-derived CDR1 and CDR2 are MNHEY and SVGAGI. The V end lost 0 bases, the J end lost 2 bases, and 14 bases lay between the germline ends. Here the CDR3 DNA reads TGTGCCAGCAGTTACTCTTCTTCAGGACTCACTGGAAACACCATATATTTT. This gives the protein CASSYSSSGLTGNTIYF.

The chain employs TRBV14 and TRBJ1-1; the D is unclear. Germline values: CDR1 SGHDN, CDR2 FVKESK. V lost 3 bases to trimming and J lost 2 bases, with 13 bases between them. The CDR3 spans 15 residues. In nucleotides, the CDR3 is TGTGCCAGCAGCCATCCGGCAGAGATAAACACTGAAGCTTTCTTT. This translates into CASSHPAEINTEAFF.

This rearrangement joins TRBV14 to TRBJ1-1; D not certain. The CDR3 is 15 amino acids. V shed 2 bases and J shed 0 bases, with 10 bases lying between them. CDR1 SGHDN and CDR2 FVKESK come from the germline V gene. The DNA of the CDR3 is TGTGCCAGCAGCCAACTGGTTAGCATGAACACTGAAGCTTTCTTT. Encoded protein: CASSQLVSMNTEAFF.

On this clonotype: At one boundary the junction diverges from the germline segment, which might be a read error. V usage is TRBV15 and J usage is TRBJ2-1, with 13 bases fitting TRBD2. Germline values: CDR1 LNHNV, CDR2 YYDKDF (reference sequence). The CDR3 runs to 16 residues. The CDR3 DNA reads as TGTGCCACCAGCAGAGTGACTAGCGGGAGGTCACATGAGCGGTTCTTC. Protein sequence: CATSRVTSGRSHERFF. Based on the CDR3 plus reference TRBV15 and TRBJ2-1, the full variable domain is DAMVIQNPRYQVTQFGKPVTLSCSQTLNHNVMYWYQQKSSQAPKLLFHYYDKDFNNEADTPDNFQSRRPNTSFCFLDIRSPGLGDTAMYLCATSRVTSGRSHERFFGPGTRLTVL.

V and J are TRBV2 and TRBJ1-1, with D possibly TRBD1 on 5 matching bases. Trimming stripped 7 bases from V and 0 bases from J, with 15 bases between. CDR3 length: 15 residues. The V gene's germline CDR1 is SNHLY and CDR2 FYNNEI. CDR3 sequence reads: CASTFEDTMNTEAFF. The CDR3 bases are TGTGCCAGCACCTTTGAGGACACCATGAACACTGAAGCTTTCTTT.

V and J are TRBV12-3 or TRBV12-4 and TRBJ2-5; either TRBD1 or TRBD2 may fit D (5 bases each). V shed 4 bases and J shed 1 base, with 13 bases lying between them. The length of the CDR3 is 15 residues. The CDR3 DNA is TGTGCCAGCAGTTCGCAGGGAGAGGGCCAAGAGACCCAGTACTTC. Protein sequence: CASSSQGEGQETQYF.